This entry features one T cell receptor beta chain sequence. Its antigen specificity is not known. No base-level quality is on record; no much larger clone is a single base apart. Receptor amplification or capture employed the immunoSEQ multiplex PCR assay. DNA from the cultured and isolated CD4+ T cells underwent TCR beta CDR3 sequencing. Processing in the source paper ran as follows. Non-productive TCR sequences were removed and reads were trimmed to the CDR3 region, keeping CDR3s of at least 7 amino acids. The MANAFEST web app was used to pick out antigen-specific clonotypes by comparing their expansion in peptide wells with that in reference cultures. To count as positive, a clone had to show expansion at FDR<0.05 compared with the reference and with all other wells, an odds ratio above 5, and a frequency above 0.1% in two replicate wells. Cross-reactive clonotypes were defined as significantly expanded in SARS-CoV-2 spike wells and in at least one common cold coronavirus spike condition. Levenshtein distance calculated with the stringdist R package was used to assess CDR3 similarity, and unrooted trees were constructed with ape in R 3.6.1. TCRdb carries this immuneACCESS record with in-frame sequences only. Its versions omit some clonotypes, under half of them owing to an unresolved V gene in the studies checked, with the rest unexplained. Clone size and the V and J calls come from that table; the DNA yielded D and trimming. The table for this sample lists 60,000 to 75,000 clones; about 69% of them were counted only once. Less than 5.5% of the sample is held by the ten biggest clonotypes.

The data are from a study of vaccination effects on CD4 cells after COVID-19 (dated by TCRdb to about 2022). The study in broad terms: Participants received two doses of either the BNT162b2 or the mRNA-1273 mRNA SARS-CoV-2 vaccine. In a couple of convalescent patients, pre-vaccine samples were collected 16 days and one week ahead of the first dose, 142 and 148 days after COVID-19 diagnosis. SARS-CoV-2 spike-specific CD4+ TCR repertoires from before and after mRNA vaccination were compared in COVID-19 convalescent patients and in infection-naive vaccine recipients. The full study included 9 to 10 COVID-19 convalescent patients and a few SARS-CoV-2-naive healthy vaccine recipients. The Oncomine TCR Beta short-read assay on an Illumina iSeq 100 was used to sequence cultures from other donors in the study. Broad study findings and their caveats: Among convalescent patients, the spike-reactive repertoire after vaccination was made up mainly of new vaccine-induced clones that were largely distinct from the clones induced by infection. Both infection-induced and vaccine-induced clones contracted markedly at late post-vaccination timepoints, which is consistent with waning T cell responses. Only a small number of convalescent patients were included, and no early post-infection timepoints were available, which limited the study.

In the germline V gene, CDR1 corresponds to SGHRS and CDR2 to YFSETQ. The CDR3 has 15 amino acids, counting the end cysteine and phenylalanine. The DNA shown is the 45-base CDR3, in frame from base 1. V was cut back by 2 bases and J by 5 bases, leaving a gap of 16 bases between them. In the ViraFEST assay, PBMC were stimulated with viral peptide pools, and TCR sequencing was then used to find antigen-specific CD4+ T cell clonotypes based on their expansion. After around 10 days of culture, CD4+ T cells were isolated with the EasySep CD4+ T cell isolation kit. Convalescent patients had PCR-confirmed SARS-CoV-2 infection between March and December 2020, before Alpha, Beta and Delta variants emerged in the United States. Around 2.1 million PBMC per well were cultured with around 10 ug/ml peptides in IMDM containing roughly 5% human AB serum, roughly 9.5 IU/ml IL-2 and gentamicin. For the negative control culture condition, an HIV-1 Nef peptide pool was used. On days 3 and 7, half of the culture medium was replaced with fresh IL-2-containing medium. Unless noted otherwise, every peptide stimulation condition was grown in triplicate wells. PBMC were separated from whole blood using Ficoll-Paque Plus gradient centrifugation and were then either cryopreserved at -140C or used fresh. Genomic DNA was extracted from cultured CD4+ T cells with the QIAamp micro DNA kit.

The sample was CD4+ T cells from PBMCs cultured with HIV peptides, taken before COVID-19 vaccination. The cell subset or site label of this sample denotes: HIV-1 Nef peptide pool negative control/reference culture. This receptor was obtained from a human donor who had a prior SARS-CoV-2 infection. The sequence joins TRBV5-1 to TRBJ2-5; a tentative D match to TRBD2 spans 6 bases. The sequenced DNA: TGCGCCAGCAGCTTTCTTTCCGGGAGCGGTGAGACCCAGTACTTC. Translated, it gives CASSFLSGSGETQYF.